The 14 T cell receptor beta chains below were found in one sample sequenced in a study of CD8 T cells in ankylosing spondylitis. Via MiXCR, TCRdb re-called the 5' RACE reads, giving one row per CDR3 protein. The sample has around 220,000 distinct CDR3 sequences, approximately 10% seen once. Sequencing was performed on blood, either unsorted or a sorted T cell fraction (not recorded which). The receptor source for this set is a male donor with ankylosing spondylitis or in good health (not recorded which).

In its sample, this clonotype was seen a few times. J is TRBJ2-5 and V is TRBV27; 8 bases are shared with TRBD2. Germline V gene data show CDR1 as MNHEY and CDR2 as SMNVEV (reference sequence). This CDR3 region has 13 residues. V gave up 5 bases and J gave up 5 bases; unmatched junction bases: 4. DNA for the CDR3: TGTGCCAGCAGTCTTAGCGGGGTTGAGACCCAGTACTTC. Protein sequence: CASSLSGVETQYF.

Ten or more counts support this clonotype. This sequence joins TRBV5-6 and TRBJ1-2; 11 nucleotides align to TRBD1. The junction had 2 bases not matched to a gene; V was cut back by 1 base and J by 6 bases. The CDR3 runs 14 residues. The germline gives CDR1 SGHDT, CDR2 YYEEEE. CDR3: CASSLMGQGDGYTF. As DNA, the CDR3 is TGTGCCAGCAGCTTGATGGGACAGGGGGATGGCTACACCTTC.

This clonotype was counted ten times or more. One end of the junction does not line up with germline, which may come from a read error. The chain employs TRBV29-1 and TRBJ2-3; D gene ambiguous. The CDR3 has 13 amino acids. Germline V lookup: CDR1 SQVTM, CDR2 ANQGSEA. The CDR3 nucleotides read TGCAGCGTTAAAGAGAGTCCCACAGATACGCAGTATTTT. This encodes CSVKESPTDTQYF.

In its sample, this clonotype was seen many times. This chain joins TRBV20-1 and TRBJ2-3, with 7 positions matching TRBD2. Trimming took 5 bases from V and 5 from J; bases not matched to a gene: 13. The CDR3 sequence is 15 residues long. Germline assignment: CDR1 DFQATT and CDR2 SNEGSKA (reference sequence). In DNA, the CDR3 is TGCAGTGCTTTAGATCCCGGGGGGACGGAAGATACGCAGTATTTT. It codes for CSALDPGGTEDTQYF.

This clonotype was counted only a few times. This chain uses TRBV5-1 with TRBJ2-5; D gene ambiguous. Germline V gene data show CDR1 as SGHRS and CDR2 as YFSETQ. Trimming removed 1 base at V and 1 base at J, with 8 bases between. The CDR3 runs 14 residues. The CDR3 sequence: CASSLYNSQETQYF. The CDR3 DNA follows: TGCGCCAGCAGCTTGTATAACAGCCAAGAGACCCAGTACTTC.

Ten or more counts support this clonotype. The chain combines TRBV7-9 with TRBJ1-1; 8 bases fit TRBD1. With V trimmed by 5 bases and J by 4 bases, 6 bases remained unmatched. This CDR3 comprises 14 residues. Germline V gives CDR1 SEHNR, CDR2 FQNEAQ (reference sequence). The CDR3 reads CASSGQGSATEAFF. CDR3 sequence (DNA): TGTGCCAGCAGCGGACAGGGCTCGGCCACTGAAGCTTTCTTT. The whole variable domain, filled in from reference TRBV7-9 and TRBJ1-1, reads DTGVSQNPRHKITKRGQNVTFRCDPISEHNRLYWYRQTLGQGPEFLTYFQNEAQLEKSRLLSDRFSAERPKGSFSTLEIQRTEQGDSAMYLCASSGQGSATEAFFGQGTRLTVV.

This clonotype was picked up a small number of times. No conserved phenylalanine or tryptophan ends this CDR3, so it is likely a read error. It is unclear where the CDR3 begins or ends on the DNA, so no DNA is shown, and the CDR3 is as TCRdb lists it. This chain links TRBV6-1 with TRBJ2-7. CDR1 MNHNS and CDR2 SASEGT come from the germline V gene. The CDR3 sequence runs 11 residues, both termini included. Here the CDR3 reads CASSELWAGSL.

Many counts were recorded for this clonotype. CDR3 in DNA: TGTGCCACCAGTGACCCTCTTATACGAAACGGAGAGACCCAGTACTTC. This translates into CATSDPLIRNGETQYF. V and J are TRBV24-1 and TRBJ2-5, with D unresolved. The CDR3 extends over 16 amino acids. Trimming cost V 4 bases and J 4 bases, with 18 bases left between them. Germline CDR1 reads KGHDR; CDR2 reads SFDVKD.

This clonotype was counted between two and nine times. This chain joins TRBV18 and TRBJ1-2; 7 positions match TRBD1. V shed 3 bases and J 8 bases; nucleotides not matched to a gene: 9. Germline values: CDR1 KGHSH, CDR2 LQKENI. The CDR3 has 14 amino acids. This CDR3 reads CASSPGQSSLGYTF. DNA of the CDR3: TGTGCCAGCTCACCGGGACAGAGTTCGTTGGGCTACACCTTC. Full variable domain (outside the CDR3, taken from reference TRBV18 and TRBJ1-2): NAGVMQNPRHLVRRRGQEARLRCSPMKGHSHVYWYRQLPEEGLKFMVYLQKENIIDESGMPKERFSAEFPKEGPSILRIQQVVRGDSAAYFCASSPGQSSLGYTFGSGTRLTVV.

This clonotype was seen a few times. V usage is TRBV6-1 and J usage is TRBJ1-2; D is ambiguous. The germline CDR1 and CDR2 sequences are MNHNS and SASEGT. The CDR3 runs 15 residues. V dropped 8 bases and J dropped 4 bases, with 20 bases sitting between them. CDR3 in amino acids: CASLPASQVGYGYTF. CDR3 DNA: TGTGCCAGCCTTCCTGCGAGCCAAGTTGGCTATGGCTACACCTTC.

This clonotype was counted a few times. The rearrangement uses TRBV5-1 and TRBJ2-1, with 11 bases aligning to TRBD2. Trimming cost V 4 bases and J 7 bases; bases outside gene matches: 10. The germline V gene encodes CDR1 SGHRS and CDR2 YFSETQ. This CDR3 has 16 amino acids. The CDR3 DNA is TGCGCCAGCAGCCCCTCTAGCGGGGGGCCAGAGAATGAGCAGTTCTTC. Amino acid sequence: CASSPSSGGPENEQFF.

V usage is TRBV2 and J usage is TRBJ1-5; D is perhaps TRBD1 (5 bases). The CDR3 is 13 residues long. Germline V gene lookup returns CDR1 SNHLY and CDR2 FYNNEI. V lost 4 bases and J 9 bases, leaving 13 bases between the germline ends. The CDR3: CASSVGGFWPQHF. CDR3 sequence (DNA): TGTGCCAGCAGTGTCGGGGGATTTTGGCCCCAGCATTTT.

This clonotype has a count of ten or more. The V and J genes are TRBV7-9 and TRBJ1-2, with D unclear. The germline gives CDR1 SEHNR, CDR2 FQNEAQ (reference sequence). CDR3 size: 11 residues. V lost 7 bases to trimming and J lost 4 bases, with 7 bases between them. CDR3 residues: CASTGLYGYTF. CDR3 nucleotide sequence: TGTGCCAGCACGGGCCTCTATGGCTACACCTTC.

The sample holds many counts of this clonotype. The rearrangement uses TRBV7-2 and TRBJ1-1; D remains unclear. The CDR3 covers 17 residues. Trimming cost V 3 bases and J 5 bases, with 22 bases left between them. CDR1 is SGHTA, CDR2 FQGNSA, per germline. The CDR3 reads CASSFGLGGVVSTEAFF. DNA of the CDR3: TGTGCCAGCAGCTTCGGATTGGGCGGGGTTGTTAGTACTGAAGCTTTCTTT.